The rows below give T cell receptor beta chains drawn from one sample of a study of human CD8 memory T cell subsets. From the 5' RACE reads, TCRdb lists one entry per CDR3 protein and no DNA. Its clone listing holds about 10,000 distinct CDR3 sequences. What was sequenced was CD8+ stem-like memory T cells (TSCM and TCM) sorted from PBMCs. The origin of the receptors is a human donor in good health. The CDR3 runs from the conserved cysteine through the conserved F or W. Clone size is stated in some rows and not others, as once, few, many or a class when expanded.

J gene	V gene	clone size	CDR3 protein
TRBJ2-4	TRBV4-1	medium-sized	CASSGEGQGILAKNIQYF
TRBJ2-5	TRBV20-1	.	CSARDFSGRYQETQYF
TRBJ2-7	TRBV5-1	.	CASSLLALERERIGYEQYF
TRBJ1-1	TRBV4-2	medium-sized	CASSQEVKVGTEAFF
TRBJ1-5	TRBV21-1	.	CASSKGQGNQPQHF
TRBJ1-1	TRBV27	.	CASRQGGTEAFF
TRBJ1-4	TRBV11-2	.	CASSLTRAGRKLFF
TRBJ1-2	TRBV14	.	CASSQVSATRLYGYTF
TRBJ2-1	TRBV6-2/TRBV6-3	medium-sized	CASSSTVAGISYNEQFF
TRBJ2-5	TRBV7-8	.	CASSIGTGAGEETQYF
TRBJ2-3	TRBV29-1	.	CSVEGFLSSGRANTDTQYF
TRBJ1-5	TRBV7-6	.	CASSPRWGVGQPQHF
TRBJ2-7	TRBV29-1	medium-sized	CSVEESYEQYF
TRBJ2-1	TRBV4-3	.	CASRQLAGGTYEQFF
TRBJ2-3	TRBV20-1	.	CSPHTPGQETTDTQYF
TRBJ1-1	TRBV5-6	.	CASSIRASTEAFF
TRBJ2-7	TRBV27	.	CASSFLPILDSYNYEQYF
TRBJ2-6	TRBV6-5	.	CASSYKQGDGANVLTF
TRBJ2-7	TRBV12-3/TRBV12-4	.	CASASSGRGYHEQYF